The entry below gives a single TCR beta chain sequence along with its context. MiXCR was run by TCRdb on the 5' RACE reads, yielding one entry per CDR3 protein. Counted here are roughly 540,000 distinct CDR3 sequences, roughly a fifth occurring once; the ten biggest clones make up 0.91%. The CDR3 covers 11 residues. The germline V gene encodes CDR1 DFQATT and CDR2 SNEGSKA (reference sequence). Trimming pared 1 base from V and 8 bases from J, leaving 6 bases between. The data were taken from a study of identical twins. These records were also assigned to another study, of T cells expressing NK-cell markers.

The rearrangement uses TRBV20-1 and TRBJ2-4, with D unclear. Specimen: CD4+ T cells sorted from blood. This TCR was recovered from a woman younger than 35 in good health. The CDR3 spells CSARGRDIQYF. The CDR3 nucleotides read TGCAGTGCTAGAGGACGGGACATTCAGTACTTC.